The rows below give T cell receptor beta chains drawn from one sample of a study of tumor-infiltrating lymphocytes in oesophageal squamous cell carcinoma. TCRdb passed the PCR reads through MiXCR, listing each CDR3 protein once. The sample holds about 9,600 distinct CDR3 sequences, 58% seen once. Sequencing was done on a sample of esophageal tumor tissue. These receptors were collected from a female donor with esophageal squamous cell carcinoma. Both conserved end residues are part of each CDR3. A D gene is named only where the DNA matches it firmly.

v_call: TRBV7-2
j_call: TRBJ2-3
d_call: TRBD2
cdr3_aa: CASGGRPTTDTQYF

v_call: TRBV7-6
j_call: TRBJ2-1
d_call: NA
cdr3_aa: CASSLVAANEQFF

v_call: TRBV7-2
j_call: TRBJ2-4
d_call: TRBD2
cdr3_aa: CASSLEYGLAGDTDTQYF

v_call: TRBV12-3/TRBV12-4
j_call: TRBJ2-7
d_call: TRBD1
cdr3_aa: CASSREGQGFTYEQYF

v_call: TRBV7-3
j_call: NA
d_call: NA
cdr3_aa: CASSLDTGFEQYF

v_call: TRBV28
j_call: TRBJ2-7
d_call: NA
cdr3_aa: CASSNGLRTYEQYF

v_call: TRBV12-3/TRBV12-4
j_call: NA
d_call: NA
cdr3_aa: CASSFSGFYNEQFF

v_call: TRBV28
j_call: NA
d_call: TRBD2
cdr3_aa: CASSSGTSGAYEQYF

v_call: TRBV28
j_call: TRBJ1-2
d_call: NA
cdr3_aa: CASRRISSYGYTF

v_call: TRBV7-4
j_call: TRBJ2-3
d_call: NA
cdr3_aa: CASSHFRGGTDTQYF

v_call: TRBV7-2
j_call: TRBJ2-3
d_call: NA
cdr3_aa: CASSPSRTDTQYF

v_call: TRBV2
j_call: TRBJ1-5
d_call: NA
cdr3_aa: CASSGRLQDQPQHF

v_call: TRBV27
j_call: TRBJ2-5
d_call: TRBD2
cdr3_aa: CASRPNWREVRGEYF

v_call: TRBV28
j_call: TRBJ1-1
d_call: NA
cdr3_aa: CASSLDGTEAFF

v_call: TRBV7-3
j_call: TRBJ2-3
d_call: NA
cdr3_aa: CATGGGYTDTQYF

v_call: TRBV7-8
j_call: TRBJ2-7
d_call: TRBD2
cdr3_aa: CASSYRTGTSSIF

v_call: TRBV6-1
j_call: TRBJ1-1
d_call: TRBD1
cdr3_aa: CASSGDRGMNTEAFF

v_call: TRBV7-6
j_call: NA
d_call: NA
cdr3_aa: CASSFQYSYEQYF

v_call: TRBV6-5
j_call: TRBJ2-3
d_call: TRBD2
cdr3_aa: CASSYKSGGTYTDTQYF

v_call: TRBV7-6
j_call: NA
d_call: NA
cdr3_aa: CASSLASLAEQFF

v_call: TRBV24-1
j_call: NA
d_call: NA
cdr3_aa: CATSNSALGGETQYF

v_call: TRBV6-1
j_call: TRBJ2-3
d_call: NA
cdr3_aa: CASSEVPTDSPLHF

v_call: TRBV12-3/TRBV12-4
j_call: NA
d_call: NA
cdr3_aa: CASSLAPGESLEQYF

v_call: TRBV7-2
j_call: NA
d_call: NA
cdr3_aa: CASSFRDRQETQYF

v_call: TRBV12-3/TRBV12-4
j_call: TRBJ2-5
d_call: NA
cdr3_aa: CASSYRIQETQYF

v_call: TRBV19
j_call: TRBJ1-2
d_call: NA
cdr3_aa: CASTHSGGFGYGYTF

v_call: TRBV12-2
j_call: TRBJ2-7
d_call: NA
cdr3_aa: CASRLALGEQYF

v_call: TRBV11-2
j_call: TRBJ2-1
d_call: TRBD2
cdr3_aa: CASSLGLAGVYNEQFF

v_call: TRBV12-3/TRBV12-4
j_call: NA
d_call: NA
cdr3_aa: CASSRPGGAAKNIQYF

v_call: TRBV5-4
j_call: TRBJ2-7
d_call: NA
cdr3_aa: CASSPGGKHYEQYF

v_call: TRBV5-1
j_call: NA
d_call: NA
cdr3_aa: CASSLVGGPLYEQYF

v_call: TRBV7-2
j_call: NA
d_call: NA
cdr3_aa: CASRAGGFEQYF

v_call: TRBV7-6
j_call: TRBJ2-5
d_call: TRBD2
cdr3_aa: CASSLTGTRETQYF

v_call: TRBV2
j_call: TRBJ1-2
d_call: NA
cdr3_aa: CASRATIEGGYTF

v_call: TRBV27
j_call: TRBJ1-2
d_call: NA
cdr3_aa: CASSPLGEAGYGYTF

v_call: TRBV7-2
j_call: TRBJ2-1
d_call: TRBD2
cdr3_aa: CASDPGGGYNEQFF

v_call: TRBV7-2
j_call: TRBJ2-3
d_call: NA
cdr3_aa: CASSLGLLGDRTDTQYF

v_call: TRBV7-2
j_call: TRBJ1-1
d_call: NA
cdr3_aa: CASSLRGRYEAFF

v_call: TRBV6-5
j_call: TRBJ1-5
d_call: TRBD1
cdr3_aa: CASSYTGVQPQHF

v_call: TRBV6-1
j_call: NA
d_call: NA
cdr3_aa: CASSEAGIGLSSYNEQFF

v_call: TRBV7-2
j_call: NA
d_call: NA
cdr3_aa: CASSLGRIYEQYF

v_call: TRBV19
j_call: TRBJ2-5
d_call: NA
cdr3_aa: CASSLAPRETQYF

v_call: TRBV7-6
j_call: NA
d_call: TRBD2
cdr3_aa: CASSLGGTSNPGEQFF

v_call: TRBV7-2
j_call: TRBJ2-7
d_call: NA
cdr3_aa: CASSPDRLANYEQYF

v_call: TRBV6-2/TRBV6-3
j_call: TRBJ2-7
d_call: TRBD2
cdr3_aa: CASSYSGTSGLAYEQYF

v_call: TRBV15
j_call: TRBJ2-7
d_call: TRBD1
cdr3_aa: CATSREGGQGHYEQYF

v_call: TRBV7-3
j_call: TRBJ2-7
d_call: NA
cdr3_aa: CASSYQANTEAYF

v_call: TRBV7-2
j_call: TRBJ2-3
d_call: TRBD2
cdr3_aa: CASSLVAGGGDTQYF

v_call: TRBV2
j_call: TRBJ1-2
d_call: NA
cdr3_aa: CASRGRHGNYGYTF

v_call: TRBV24-1
j_call: TRBJ2-1
d_call: NA
cdr3_aa: CATSERRDHYNEQFF

v_call: TRBV7-2
j_call: NA
d_call: NA
cdr3_aa: CASSLGGAIEQYF

v_call: TRBV18
j_call: TRBJ2-7
d_call: TRBD2
cdr3_aa: CASSPTLAGFYEQYF

v_call: TRBV7-3
j_call: TRBJ2-5
d_call: NA
cdr3_aa: CASSVNKETQYF

v_call: TRBV7-3
j_call: NA
d_call: TRBD2
cdr3_aa: CASSLKSGGQYEQYF

v_call: TRBV7-6
j_call: NA
d_call: NA
cdr3_aa: CASSLVGKGEQFF

v_call: TRBV12-3/TRBV12-4
j_call: NA
d_call: NA
cdr3_aa: CASSFGDIRETQYF